This T cell receptor (beta chain) was captured by sequencing in a study of cytomegalovirus exposure and HLA in healthy donors. Background on the study: An analysis done earlier identified more than 90 million unique TCR beta sequences from around 180 million T cells.

Healthy bone marrow donors made up the donors. On this clone itself: The antigen is undetermined.

Study-level results: In an earlier analysis, in around 590 donors, most V segments appeared productive either ~87% or ~30% of the time. According to the study, 160 or so TCR beta chains were cytomegalovirus-associated.

PCR was performed using 60 Vbeta and 13 Jbeta primers. Sequencing used immunoSEQ multiplex PCR; TCRdb keeps in-frame clones, though not all of them. The sample has under 150,000 clones. The CDR3 runs 14 residues. The V segment lost 2 bases and the J segment 3 bases; nucleotides outside the gene matches: 3. The germline V gene has CDR1 KGHSH and CDR2 LQKENI. The source material was PBMCs. The TCR was taken from a woman between 40 and 50 years old in good health and CMV-seronegative. The chain couples TRBV18 to TRBJ1-2, with 7 positions matching TRBD1. CDR3 protein: CASSPNRGDYGYTF. CDR3 in DNA: TGTGCCAGCTCACCAAACAGGGGAGACTATGGCTACACCTTC.